This T cell receptor beta chain came from a study of technical replicates of blood from a handful of donors. The protocol was immunoSEQ multiplex PCR, while the TCRdb copy is restricted to in-frame clones and leaves out a portion. The sample has roughly 80,000 clones; roughly 94% are singletons. CDR1 and CDR2 (germline): SGHTA, FQGTGA. Germline trimming cut 9 bases from V and 4 bases from J; bases unmatched to any gene: 7. The CDR3 sequence is 14 residues long. The chain couples TRBV7-3 to TRBJ2-2, with TRBD1 matching 8 bases. This clonotype originated in a human donor in good health. The sample consisted of T cells isolated from PBMCs. The CDR3 DNA reads as TGTGCCAGTGAGACAGGGGAAGGCACCGGGGAGCTGTTTTTT. As protein: CASETGEGTGELFF. The full variable domain, rest sourced from reference TRBV7-3 and TRBJ2-2, is GAGVSQTPSNKVTEKGKYVELRCDPISGHTALYWYRQSLGQGPEFLIYFQGTGAADDSGLPNDRFFAVRPEGSVSTLKIQRTERGDSAVYLCASETGEGTGELFFGEGSRLTVL.